Listed below are T cell receptor beta chains from one sample, sequenced in a study of blood T cell repertoires in COVID-19. Produced via immunoSEQ multiplex PCR; TCRdb's table is partial and in-frame only. Of approximately 300,000 clones in the sample, more than 75% were seen once. Sequenced material: PBMCs or T cells enriched from blood (not recorded which). Receptor source: a woman between 18 and 29 years old who had recovered from COVID-19. The CDR3 runs from the conserved cysteine through the conserved F or W. The D gene is left open where the match is weak. Clone sizes are given selectively: once, few, many, or a class where the clone is expanded.

j_call clone_size v_call d_call cdr3_nt cdr3_aa
TRBJ2-5 - TRBV2 - TGTGCCAGCAGTGCGGTCAGGGTAAAGCAAGAGACCCAGTACTTC CASSAVRVKQETQYF
TRBJ2-3 - TRBV7-9 TRBD1 TGTGCCAGCATCCTAGGGCCCTGGGACAGTCTCACAGATACGCAGTATTTT CASILGPWDSLTDTQYF
TRBJ2-3 - TRBV9 TRBD2 TGTGCCAGCAGCGTAAGAGGGACTAGCGGGACAGATACGCAGTATTTT CASSVRGTSGTDTQYF
TRBJ1-1 - TRBV2 - TGTGCCAGCAGTGAAGAGAGGCAGGGCGGCACTGAAGCTTTCTTT CASSEERQGGTEAFF
TRBJ1-1 - TRBV12-3/TRBV12-4 TRBD1 TGTGCCAGCAGTTCCCAACAGGGGGCTGAAGCTTTCTTT CASSSQQGAEAFF
TRBJ1-1 once TRBV18 - TGTGCCAGCTCACCTTCGGCAGGGGTTGAGGCCACTGAAGCTTTCTTT CASSPSAGVEATEAFF
TRBJ1-5 - TRBV7-9 TRBD1 TGTGCCAGCAGCTTAGGGGACAGGGAACTCAATCAGCCCCAGCATTTT CASSLGDRELNQPQHF
TRBJ2-1 - TRBV3-1/TRBV3-2 TRBD2 TGTGCCAGCAGCCCTCGCCCTAGCGGGGAAATCAATGAGCAGTTCTTC CASSPRPSGEINEQFF
TRBJ1-5 - TRBV18 - TGTGCCAGCTCACCAGGCTCCTCCAATCAGCCCCAGCATTTT CASSPGSSNQPQHF
TRBJ2-1 once TRBV7-8 TRBD2 TGTGCCAGCAGCTCGTCGCGTGTGGCTAGCGGGAGTAGGAATGAGCAGTTCTTC CASSSSRVASGSRNEQFF
TRBJ1-4 - TRBV18 TRBD1 TGTGCCAGCTCACCAACGGGACAGCGTAATGAAAAACTGTTTTTT CASSPTGQRNEKLFF
TRBJ1-2 - TRBV29-1 - TGCAGCGACGCTCAGGGTTTTGGCTATGGCTACACCTTC CSDAQGFGYGYTF
TRBJ2-1 - TRBV7-8 - TGTGCCAGCTTAACCGGGACTCAGCTGAACAATGAGCAGTTCTTC CASLTGTQLNNEQFF
TRBJ1-1 - TRBV6-5 - TGTGCCAGCAGTTACTCGACAGGTGGGGCTTCCACTGAAGCTTTCTTT CASSYSTGGASTEAFF
TRBJ1-3 - TRBV14 - TGTGCCAGCAGCCAAGTCCTAGGTAGCCCTGGAAACACCATATATTTT CASSQVLGSPGNTIYF
TRBJ1-3 - TRBV3-1/TRBV3-2 TRBD1 TGTGCCAGCAGCCATCCGACAGGGTTAGGAAACACCATATATTTT CASSHPTGLGNTIYF
TRBJ1-5 - TRBV7-8 - TGTGCCAGCAGTTGGACAATAAATCAGCCCCAGCATTTT CASSWTINQPQHF
TRBJ2-5 - TRBV5-1 - TGCGCCAGCAGCTTGGGCGGGTCCTCCCAAGAGACCCAGTACTTC CASSLGGSSQETQYF
TRBJ1-5 once TRBV18 - TGTGCCAGCTCACCACCTGGGCAGGGGTCTCAGCCCCAGCATTTT CASSPPGQGSQPQHF
TRBJ1-1 - TRBV2 TRBD1 TGTGCCAGCAGTTTGGGACAGGGTATGAACACTGAAGCTTTCTTT CASSLGQGMNTEAFF
TRBJ1-6 - TRBV27 - TGTGCCAGCAGTTTCCTGGGGCGGTCACCCCTCCACTTT CASSFLGRSPLHF
TRBJ1-2 - TRBV28 - TGTGCCAGCAGTTTCCCGGGAGCTAACTATGGCTACACCTTC CASSFPGANYGYTF
TRBJ2-2 - TRBV9 - TGTGCCAGCAGCGTAACCATAACGAGCTCCGGGGAGCTGTTTTTT CASSVTITSSGELFF
TRBJ1-5 - TRBV3-1/TRBV3-2 - TGTGCCAGCAGCCCTGGGTCAGGGGGCAATCAGCCCCAGCATTTT CASSPGSGGNQPQHF
TRBJ2-1 - TRBV4-1 - TGCGCCAGCAGCCAAGATCTTAACAGTTACAATGAGCAGTTCTTC CASSQDLNSYNEQFF
TRBJ1-2 - TRBV30 - TGTGCCTGGAGCCCTGTCTCTAACTATGGCTACACCTTC CAWSPVSNYGYTF
TRBJ1-1 once TRBV2 - TGTGCCAGCAGCAACTGGAACACTGAAGCTTTCTTT CASSNWNTEAFF
TRBJ1-3 - TRBV28 - TGTGCCAGCAGTACCACAGGGATTGTGAATTATGGAAACACCATATATTTT CASSTTGIVNYGNTIYF